Listed below are T cell receptor beta chains from one sample, sequenced in a study of blood T cell repertoires in COVID-19. Assay: immunoSEQ multiplex PCR; the TCRdb copy retains only in-frame clones and omits some. The data hold about 250,000 clones, with 87% observed a single time. The sequencing input was PBMCs or T cells enriched from blood (not recorded which). These receptors came from a woman aged 25 to 39 with acute COVID-19. The CDR3 runs from the conserved cysteine through the conserved F or W. A D gene is named only where the DNA matches it firmly. Rows give clone size only sometimes, using once, few, many, or a class for an expanded clone.

j_call clone_size cdr3_length d_call v_call cdr3_nt cdr3_aa
TRBJ1-1 . 12 . TRBV5-4 TGTGCCAGCAGTAACAGGGAATACGAAGCTTTCTTT CASSNREYEAFF
TRBJ1-1 . 14 . TRBV3-1/TRBV3-2 TGTGCCAGCAGCCTGGGGGAGGACCCTACTGAAGCTTTCTTT CASSLGEDPTEAFF
TRBJ1-1 once 14 TRBD1 TRBV11-2 TGTGCCAGCAGCTTCAGGGGGCGGAACACTGAAGCTTTCTTT CASSFRGRNTEAFF
TRBJ1-4 . 16 . TRBV4-2 TGTGCCAGCAGCCAAGACCCAACAGGGCCTAATGAAAAACTGTTTTTT CASSQDPTGPNEKLFF
TRBJ1-1 . 12 . TRBV10-3 TGTGCCATCAAATCCATGAACACTGAAGCTTTCTTT CAIKSMNTEAFF
TRBJ1-2 . 14 . TRBV7-2 TGTGCCAGCAGCTTAGGTGAGGCTAACTATGGCTACACCTTC CASSLGEANYGYTF
TRBJ1-4 . 18 TRBD1 TRBV5-5 TGTGCCAGCAGCACCGGGACAGGGGCCCAGAGGGCAAATGAAAAACTGTTTTTT CASSTGTGAQRANEKLFF
TRBJ2-1 . 16 . TRBV9 TGTGCCAGCAGCGTTGCCGGGATGAGCTCCTACAATGAGCAGTTCTTC CASSVAGMSSYNEQFF
TRBJ2-1 . 16 TRBD2 TRBV7-6 TGTGCCAGCAGCTTAGTTGGACTAGCGGAGAACAATGAGCAGTTCTTC CASSLVGLAENNEQFF
TRBJ1-1 . 13 . TRBV7-9 TGTGCCAGCAGCTCAATCATACAGGGAGAGGCTTTCTTT CASSSIIQGEAFF
TRBJ2-7 . 13 . TRBV7-2 TGTGCCAGCAGCCCCGACCCAGGGCTCGAGCAGTACTTC CASSPDPGLEQYF
TRBJ2-7 . 15 . TRBV21-1 TGTGCCAGCAGCAAATCCGGCGGCGGGGGCTACGAGCAGTACTTC CASSKSGGGGYEQYF
TRBJ2-7 . 14 TRBD2 TRBV7-2 TGTGCCAGCAGCTTTAGCGGGGTGGTCGTGGAGCAGTACTTC CASSFSGVVVEQYF
TRBJ1-4 . 13 . TRBV10-2 TGCGCCAGCAGTGAGACTGGGGGGGGTCGACTGTTTTTT CASSETGGGRLFF
TRBJ2-2 . 15 . TRBV4-3 TGCGCCAGCGGGCTTTCCTTCTCGAACACCGGGGAGCTGTTTTTT CASGLSFSNTGELFF
TRBJ2-7 . 14 TRBD1 TRBV7-2 TGTGCCAGCAGTGTACAGGGGGCAAGCTACGAGCAGTACTTC CASSVQGASYEQYF
TRBJ1-1 once 13 . TRBV6-6 TGTGCCAGCAGGAGACACTTGAACACTGAAGCTTTCTTT CASRRHLNTEAFF
TRBJ1-2 . 14 . TRBV7-2 TGTGCCAGCAGCTTAGGGGGGCTCCAGTTCGGCTACACCTTC CASSLGGLQFGYTF
TRBJ2-5 . 13 . TRBV15 TGTGCCACCAGCATAGGAGAATGGGAGACCCAGTACTTC CATSIGEWETQYF
TRBJ2-2 . 19 . TRBV7-9 TGTGCCAGCAGAAGTGGGGGCGGCGTAAGAGGGATCCCCACCGGGGAGCTGTTTTTT CASRSGGGVRGIPTGELFF
TRBJ2-7 . 14 TRBD2 TRBV29-1 TGCAGCGTCCCGACTAGCGGGGGGGTCCACGAGCAGTACTTC CSVPTSGGVHEQYF
TRBJ1-1 . 16 TRBD1 TRBV10-3 TGTGCCATCAGTGCCCGGGACAGGGGACCGAACACTGAAGCTTTCTTT CAISARDRGPNTEAFF
TRBJ1-1 . 13 . TRBV27 TGTGCCAGCAGTTTATTAAGCACTTCTGAAGCTTTCTTT CASSLLSTSEAFF
TRBJ1-1 . 16 . TRBV7-9 TGTGCCAGCAGGAACGAAGAAAGGGGTACTCGCACTGAAGCTTTCTTT CASRNEERGTRTEAFF
TRBJ2-7 . 13 TRBD2 TRBV27 TGTGCCAGCAGTCAATGGGCAGCGGGGGAGCAGTACTTC CASSQWAAGEQYF
TRBJ2-7 . 11 TRBD1 TRBV5-5 TGTGCCAGCAGCCTAGGACAGGCGCAGTACTTC CASSLGQAQYF
TRBJ2-3 . 14 . TRBV27 TGTGCCAGCAGTTTGATACAGAGCACAGATACGCAGTATTTT CASSLIQSTDTQYF
TRBJ2-7 once 16 TRBD1 TRBV5-1 TGCGCCAGCAGCATAGACCGGACAGGTGGAGCCTACGAGCAGTACTTC CASSIDRTGGAYEQYF
TRBJ2-7 . 16 . TRBV7-2 TGTGCCAGCAGCTCCCTCACAGGGCACCAATCCTACGAGCAGTACTTC CASSSLTGHQSYEQYF
TRBJ1-4 . 18 . TRBV4-1 TGCGCCAGCAGCCAAGGGGCAGTATCCTCGAGTGTTCGTGAAAAACTGTTTTTT CASSQGAVSSSVREKLFF
TRBJ2-5 . 11 . TRBV5-6 TGTGCCAGCAGCCTAACAGGTGTCCAGTACTTC CASSLTGVQYF
TRBJ1-1 . 12 . TRBV10-2 TGCGCCAGCAGTGGTACAGGGTTTCAAGCTTTCTTT CASSGTGFQAFF
TRBJ2-3 . 16 . TRBV3-1/TRBV3-2 TGTGCCAGCAGCCAAGGTTTACCCGTAGACACAGATACGCAGTATTTT CASSQGLPVDTDTQYF
TRBJ2-1 . 15 TRBD2 TRBV7-2 TGTGCCAGCAGCTTAACCGGGGGGGCTTTCAATGAGCAGTTCTTC CASSLTGGAFNEQFF
TRBJ1-6 . 15 . TRBV18 TGTGCCAGCTCACTCGCTCAGGGATTTAATTCACCCCTCCACTTT CASSLAQGFNSPLHF
TRBJ1-5 . 13 TRBD1 TRBV6-1 TGTGCCAGCAGTGAGGGACAGGCTAGGCCCCAGCATTTT CASSEGQARPQHF
TRBJ1-2 . 15 TRBD1 TRBV15 TGTGCCACCAGCACCCGGACAGGAGTCCTCTATGGCTACACCTTC CATSTRTGVLYGYTF
TRBJ1-1 . 10 . TRBV20-1 TGCAGTGCCAGGGGCACTGAAGCTTTCTTT CSARGTEAFF
TRBJ2-1 . 20 TRBD2 TRBV7-8 TGTGCCAGCAGCTTAGGTATCAGGGCTAGCGGGGGGTATGAGCACAATGAGCAGTTCTTC CASSLGIRASGGYEHNEQFF
TRBJ1-1 . 14 TRBD1 TRBV19 TGTGCCAGTAGGGGAGACAGGGGAGACACTGAAGCTTTCTTT CASRGDRGDTEAFF
TRBJ1-4 . 16 TRBD1 TRBV13 TGTGCCAGCAGCTTAGCGCGGACAGGAGGGGATGAAAAACTGTTTTTT CASSLARTGGDEKLFF
TRBJ1-3 once 14 . TRBV6-5 TGTGCCAGCAGTTACTCGAAGGGGGGGCACACCATATATTTT CASSYSKGGHTIYF
TRBJ1-3 . 13 . TRBV6-4 TGTGCCAGCAGTAAGGGGTACGGAAACACCATATATTTT CASSKGYGNTIYF
TRBJ1-1 . 15 . TRBV19 TGTGCCAGTAGTATAGGGACAGAGTTGAACACTGAAGCTTTCTTT CASSIGTELNTEAFF
TRBJ1-6 . 14 . TRBV6-1 TGTGCCAGCAGTGAAAGGGGGGGTAATTCACCCCTCCACTTT CASSERGGNSPLHF
TRBJ1-4 . 15 TRBD1 TRBV6-6 TGTGCCAGCAGAAAACCGGGACAGTCGAATGAAAAACTGTTTTTT CASRKPGQSNEKLFF
TRBJ1-4 . 16 TRBD1 TRBV5-1 TGCGCCAGCAGCTTCGCGACAGGGGACTTTAATGAAAAACTGTTTTTT CASSFATGDFNEKLFF
TRBJ1-4 . 15 TRBD1 TRBV12-5 TGTGCTAGTGGTGACGACAGGACAGGTCCCTCCACACTGTTTTTT CASGDDRTGPSTLFF
TRBJ2-7 . 14 . TRBV21-1 TGTGCCAGCCCCGGGCTAGCGGATGCGTGGGAGCAGTACTTC CASPGLADAWEQYF
TRBJ2-7 . 11 . TRBV5-1 TGCGCCAGCAGCCAGCAGACAGCCAAGTACTTC CASSQQTAKYF
TRBJ2-2 . 15 . TRBV3-1/TRBV3-2 TGTGCCAGCAGAACCGGGACATTGAACACCGGGGAGCTGTTTTTT CASRTGTLNTGELFF
TRBJ1-5 . 13 . TRBV10-2 TGCGCCAGCAGTCAAACTAGGGATCAGCCCCAGCATTTT CASSQTRDQPQHF
TRBJ1-5 . 16 TRBD1 TRBV4-1 TGCGCCAGCAGCCAGGCCTATACAGGGGAAGGACAGCCCCAGCATTTT CASSQAYTGEGQPQHF
TRBJ1-1 few 15 . TRBV5-5 TGTGCCAGCAGCATTGCCCTTACAGGGAACACTGAAGCTTTCTTT CASSIALTGNTEAFF
TRBJ2-1 . 14 TRBD2 TRBV7-2 TGTGCCAGCAGCTTAGATCCGGGAGGCAATGAGCAGTTCTTC CASSLDPGGNEQFF